Included here is one TCR beta chain sequence, with context. Its antigen remains unidentified. Read data end 3 residues before the CDR3 end; the end is taken from the germline J gene. Repertoires were generated with immunoSEQ multiplex PCR, while TCRdb's copy carries only in-frame clones and drops some. The table for this sample gives 30,000 to 35,000 clones. The data belong to a study of T cells in women clearing cervical HPV infection. In the study overall: Control women cleared a single incident HPV16 infection within 12 months. With HLA typing for only a few women, HLA confounding remains possible.

Regarding the study as a whole: CIN3+ cases had significantly higher TCR richness than controls; evenness did not differ.

The CDR3 extends over 13 amino acids. Germline V gene lookup returns CDR1 SQVTM and CDR2 ANQGSEA. Material for sequencing was blood buffy coat. This clonotype was obtained from a woman between 18 and 69 years old with a cervical HPV16 infection that either progressed to CIN3+ or cleared (not recorded which). The J gene is TRBJ2-3, the V gene TRBV29-1, with 10 bases fitting TRBD2. The part of the CDR3 DNA that was read is TGCAGCGTTGAAACTAGCGGGGTTGAGACG. It translates to CSVETSGVET. Given in full, the CDR3 is CSVETSGVETQYF.